These 23 T cell receptor beta chains came from one sample sequenced in a study of blood T cell repertoires in COVID-19. Assay: immunoSEQ multiplex PCR; the TCRdb copy retains only in-frame clones and omits some. The table includes approximately 210,000 clones, around 90% detected once. The source material was peripheral blood. All receptors derive from a man aged 65 to 85 with acute or convalescent COVID-19.

J is TRBJ2-2 and V is TRBV7-2; 10 bases line up with TRBD2. Germline V gives CDR1 SGHTA, CDR2 FQGNSA. V shed 1 base and J 4 bases; nucleotides not matched to a gene: 6. The CDR3 is 17 amino acids. CDR3 nucleotides: TGTGCCAGCAGCTTAGGGCTAGCGGGAGTGGGCACCGGGGAGCTGTTTTTT. This translates into CASSLGLAGVGTGELFF.

V is TRBV28 and J is TRBJ1-2; 8 bases are a match to TRBD1. The CDR3 extends over 13 amino acids. The trim removed 5 bases at V and 6 bases at J, leaving 5 bases unmatched. Germline V lookup: CDR1 MDHEN, CDR2 SYDVKM. DNA for the CDR3: TGTGCCAGCAGTCGGACAGGGCGCCATGGCTACACCTTC. Amino acids: CASSRTGRHGYTF.

This clone showed up just a few times. The chain recombines TRBV28 with TRBJ2-1; 7 bases align to TRBD2. The CDR3 spans 13 residues. Germline CDR1 is MDHEN and CDR2 is SYDVKM. V was pared by 3 bases and J by 9 bases, with 5 bases of the junction left unmatched. The CDR3 DNA reads as TGTGCCAGCAGTTTGCGGGAGAGGGGTGAGCAGTTCTTC. Protein: CASSLRERGEQFF.

CDR3 bases: TGTGCCAGCAGCCCTCGTTGGACTAGCGGGAGGGCAGATACGCAGTATTTT. This sequence encodes CASSPRWTSGRADTQYF. The chain links TRBV5-4 to TRBJ2-3, with 15 bases matching TRBD2. Germline V gives CDR1 SGHNT, CDR2 YYREEE (reference sequence). Germline trimming cut 4 bases from V and 4 bases from J; bases unmatched to any gene: 7. The CDR3 totals 17 residues.

This chain connects TRBV11-3 to TRBJ2-3; D is unresolved. Germline V gene sequence: CDR1 SGHNT, CDR2 YENEEA. V lost 5 bases to trimming and J lost 0 bases, with 6 bases between them. This CDR3 contains 13 residues. CDR3 residues: CASSPPSTDTQYF. CDR3 DNA sequence: TGTGCCAGCAGCCCTCCTAGCACAGATACGCAGTATTTT.

The CDR3 DNA reads as TGTGCCAGCAGTCGCAGAACAGGAGAGACCCAGTACTTC. Translated: CASSRRTGETQYF. The rearrangement uses TRBV27 and TRBJ2-5; perhaps TRBD1 as D (5 bases). V lost 5 bases to trimming and J lost 4 bases, with 11 bases between them. The germline CDR1 and CDR2 sequences are MNHEY and SMNVEV (reference sequence). The CDR3 is made up of 13 amino acids.

J is TRBJ1-2 and V is TRBV10-3; 7 nucleotides line up with TRBD1. Germline CDR1 is ENHRY and CDR2 is SYGVKD. The V segment lost 2 bases and the J segment 7 bases; nucleotides outside the gene matches: 7. This CDR3 is 14 amino acids long. The CDR3 region is CAISERDSRLGYTF. For the CDR3, the DNA is TGTGCCATCAGTGAGCGGGACAGTCGACTTGGCTACACCTTC.

The rearrangement uses TRBV6-5 and TRBJ1-1; D gene uncertain. Germline loops: CDR1 MNHEY, CDR2 SVGAGI. This CDR3 has 15 amino acids. Trimming pared 6 bases from V and 1 base from J, leaving 15 bases between. In DNA form, the CDR3 reads TGTGCCAGCAGCCCAGACGGACTGGGGAACACTGAAGCTTTCTTT. Translated, it gives CASSPDGLGNTEAFF.

The count of this clone is one. V is TRBV6-6 and J is TRBJ1-2; 7 bases are a match to TRBD1. With V trimmed by 6 bases and J by 2 bases, 9 bases remained unmatched. This CDR3 is built from 15 residues. Germline V gene lookup returns CDR1 MNHNY and CDR2 SVGAGI (reference sequence). CDR3 sequence reads: CASRANRGWNYGYTF. CDR3 coding DNA: TGTGCCAGCAGAGCTAACAGGGGATGGAACTATGGCTACACCTTC.

The V gene is TRBV29-1, the J gene TRBJ2-5, with D possibly TRBD2 on 7 matching bases. Trimming took off 4 bases at V and 5 bases at J, with 11 bases between the two ends. CDR3 length equals 12 residues. Germline CDR1 and CDR2: SQVTM and ANQGSEA. The CDR3 DNA sequence: TGCAGCGTTGCAAAGGGGGGGGAGACCCAGTACTTC. The encoded protein is CSVAKGGETQYF.

The chain joins TRBV7-3 to TRBJ1-1, with 7 bases fitting TRBD1. CDR3 size: 15 residues. The V gene's germline CDR1 is SGHTA and CDR2 FQGTGA. J was trimmed by 5 bases and V by 5 bases; bases with no gene match: 11. The CDR3 nucleotides are TGTGCCAGCAGCACCGTGGAGGGGGCGAGGACTGAAGCTTTCTTT. It codes for CASSTVEGARTEAFF. Based on the CDR3 plus reference TRBV7-3 and TRBJ1-1, the full variable domain is GAGVSQTPSNKVTEKGKYVELRCDPISGHTALYWYRQSLGQGPEFLIYFQGTGAADDSGLPNDRFFAVRPEGSVSTLKIQRTERGDSAVYLCASSTVEGARTEAFFGQGTRLTVV.

The chain recombines TRBV7-2 with TRBJ2-1, with TRBD2 matching over 9 bases. CDR1 SGHTA and CDR2 FQGNSA come from the germline V gene. Trimming took 11 bases from V and 5 from J; bases not matched to a gene: 7. The CDR3 runs 13 residues. CDR3 protein: CASRLAAHNEQFF. The CDR3 DNA reads as TGTGCCTCGAGACTAGCGGCCCACAATGAGCAGTTCTTC.

The chain joins TRBV28 to TRBJ2-7; TRBD1 matches at 8 bases. The junction had 7 bases not matched to a gene; V was cut back by 6 bases and J by 3 bases. Germline loops: CDR1 MDHEN, CDR2 SYDVKM. The CDR3 is made up of 14 amino acids. This chain's CDR3 is CASRLGQGGYEQYF. Written as DNA, the CDR3 is TGTGCCAGCAGACTAGGACAGGGCGGCTACGAGCAGTACTTC.

The V call is TRBV27, the J call TRBJ2-4; maybe TRBD1 (5 bases). Between the trimmed V and J ends, which lost 2 bases and 7 bases, there was a span of 18 bases. The CDR3 has 16 residues. Per the germline V gene, CDR1 is MNHEY and CDR2 is SMNVEV (reference sequence). The CDR3 DNA is TGTGCCAGCAGTTTAAGTTTCCAGGGATCCGGGAACATTCAGTACTTC. Translated: CASSLSFQGSGNIQYF.

The genes are TRBV2 and TRBJ1-5; 9 bases align to TRBD1. V was clipped by 0 bases and J by 6 bases; unmatched bases: 9. This CDR3 comprises 17 residues. Per the germline V gene, CDR1 is SNHLY and CDR2 is FYNNEI. CDR3 nucleotide sequence: TGTGCCAGCAGTGAAGCGCTGAACAGGGGGCCGGGTCAGCCCCAGCATTTT. It specifies CASSEALNRGPGQPQHF.

The rearrangement uses TRBV6-5 and TRBJ1-1; TRBD1 matches 9 bases. Germline loops: CDR1 MNHEY, CDR2 SVGAGI. Trimming removed 5 bases from V and 10 bases from J; junction bases left unmatched: 11. The CDR3 sequence is 14 residues long. CDR3 loop: CASSLLGGQGAAFF. In DNA form, the CDR3 reads TGTGCCAGCAGTCTACTCGGGGGACAGGGTGCAGCTTTCTTT.

This rearrangement joins TRBV7-9 to TRBJ1-2; D not resolved. V lost 5 bases and J 3 bases, leaving 16 bases between the germline ends. This CDR3 is built from 15 residues. The germline V gene encodes CDR1 SEHNR and CDR2 FQNEAQ (reference sequence). DNA of the CDR3: TGTGCCAGCAGCCTGGGAAGCGGTTGGGACTATGGCTACACCTTC. This codes for CASSLGSGWDYGYTF.

This chain connects TRBV4-2 to TRBJ2-1; 10 positions match TRBD2. The CDR3 totals 16 residues. The germline V gene encodes CDR1 LGHNA and CDR2 YNFKEQ. J was trimmed by 7 bases and V by 4 bases; bases with no gene match: 10. CDR3 nucleotides: TGTGCCAGCAGCCCTCCCGGGGCTAGCGGGAGAAATGAGCAGTTCTTC. It yields the protein CASSPPGASGRNEQFF.

The V gene is TRBV5-1, the J gene TRBJ2-3; D gene unclear. CDR1 SGHRS and CDR2 YFSETQ come from the germline V gene. The CDR3 consists of 14 residues. V was trimmed by 1 base and J by 2 bases, leaving 8 bases between them. Here the CDR3 reads CASSLSEPTDTQYF. The CDR3 DNA reads TGCGCCAGCAGCTTGAGTGAGCCCACAGATACGCAGTATTTT.

The chain recombines TRBV4-2 with TRBJ1-2; D may be TRBD1 (6 bases). This CDR3 is built from 18 residues. From germline, CDR1 is LGHNA and CDR2 YNFKEQ. Trimming took off 2 bases at V and 4 bases at J, with 23 bases between the two ends. The CDR3 nucleotides read TGTGCCAGCAGCCAAATGGGGGCCTCCCTATTATCGGGCTATGGCTACACCTTC. It yields the protein CASSQMGASLLSGYGYTF.

The chain employs TRBV29-1 and TRBJ2-7, with TRBD1 matching 8 bases. The CDR3 extends over 13 amino acids. Germline values: CDR1 SQVTM, CDR2 ANQGSEA. The ends lost 6 bases at V and 3 bases at J; junction bases unmatched: 7. The CDR3 DNA is TGCAGCGTGGGACAGGATCACCTCTACGAGCAGTACTTC. Translating it yields CSVGQDHLYEQYF.

V is TRBV27 and J is TRBJ2-5; the D gene is possibly TRBD2 (5 bases). This CDR3 has 16 residues. Germline-derived CDR1 and CDR2 are MNHEY and SMNVEV (reference sequence). V shed 5 bases and J shed 4 bases, with 20 bases lying between them. The CDR3 here is CASSPSRGVWGETQYF. The DNA of the CDR3 is TGTGCCAGCAGTCCCTCCCGGGGAGTTTGGGGAGAGACCCAGTACTTC.

V gene TRBV5-6 combines with J gene TRBJ1-1; TRBD1 matches 8 bases. Per germline, CDR1 SGHDT and CDR2 YYEEEE. The J segment lost 5 bases and the V segment lost 4 bases, leaving 7 bases of the junction unmatched. The CDR3 is made up of 14 amino acids. The CDR3 region is CASSAEYRGTEAFF. CDR3 sequence (DNA): TGTGCCAGCAGCGCAGAGTACAGGGGGACTGAAGCTTTCTTT.